The next 5 T cell receptor beta chains were all read from a single sample in a study of cytomegalovirus exposure and HLA in healthy donors. The PCR used 60 Vbeta and 13 Jbeta primers. Assay: immunoSEQ multiplex PCR; the TCRdb copy retains only in-frame clones and omits some. The sample lists tens of thousands of clones; under 85% were seen once. The sequencing sample was made of PBMCs. The receptors were gathered from a woman aged 40 to 49 in good health and CMV-seropositive.

The CDR3 DNA reads TGTGCCAGCAGCTTTGGGGGGGGCCCAACACCGTACAATGAGCAGTTCTTC. Translated, it gives CASSFGGGPTPYNEQFF. The genes are TRBV7-6 and TRBJ2-1; weak D call: TRBD2 (7 bases). V gave up 3 bases and J gave up 4 bases, with 19 bases separating them. CDR3 length equals 17 residues. Looked up from germline, CDR1 is SGHVS and CDR2 is FNYEAQ.

This clone showed up just a few times. The germline gene is not matched at one end of the junction; a read error may be the cause. The V call is TRBV6-5, the J call TRBJ1-2; a weak D match, TRBD1 (5 bases). CDR3 length: 12 residues. CDR1 and CDR2 from the germline V gene are MNHEY and SVGAGI. CDR3 in DNA: TGTGCCAGCAGGCGAGCCCCTGGGGCCATTTCGTTC. Amino acids: CASRRAPGAISF.

This clone was seen more than once but under ten times. The rearrangement links TRBV29-1 to TRBJ1-2, with 7 bases that match TRBD1. The V segment lost 4 bases and the J segment 6 bases; nucleotides outside the gene matches: 2. The CDR3 has 11 residues. CDR1 is SQVTM, CDR2 ANQGSEA, per germline. CDR3 protein: CSVVTGDGYTF. For the CDR3, the DNA is TGCAGCGTTGTCACAGGGGATGGCTACACCTTC. The entire variable domain, with the rest obtained from reference TRBV29-1 and TRBJ1-2, is as follows: SAVISQKPSRDICQRGTSLTIQCQVDSQVTMMFWYRQQPGQSLTLIATANQGSEATYESGFVIDKFPISRPNLTFSTLTVSNMSPEDSSIYLCSVVTGDGYTFGSGTRLTVV.

This clone occurred a few times. This chain uses TRBV4-1 with TRBJ2-1; D call uncertain. CDR3 length: 16 residues. V was shortened by 3 bases and J by 3 bases, with 15 bases between the two germline ends. Germline CDR1 MGHRA, CDR2 YSYEKL. The CDR3 nucleotides are TGCGCCAGCAGCCAGGTCGACATTATCCACTACAATGAGCAGTTCTTC. Protein product: CASSQVDIIHYNEQFF.

This sequence joins TRBV27 and TRBJ1-5, with TRBD1 matching 10 bases. The germline CDR1 and CDR2 sequences are MNHEY and SMNVEV (reference sequence). The CDR3 covers 19 residues. The ends lost 2 bases at V and 0 bases at J; junction bases unmatched: 10. The CDR3, as DNA: TGTGCCAGCAGTTTACTAGGGACAGGGGCTTTGGGTAGCAATCAGCCCCAGCATTTT. Protein: CASSLLGTGALGSNQPQHF.